The next 4 T cell receptor beta chains were all read from a single sample in a study of radiotherapy plus CTLA-4 blockade in lung cancer (dated by TCRdb to 2017 to 2018). Library method: the immunoSEQ multiplex PCR assay. TCRdb re-hosts the immuneACCESS table, in-frame sequences only. Its copies lack some clones; in the studies checked, an unresolved V gene accounts for under half of them, and the cause for the rest is not known. Present in this sample are around 45,000 clones, roughly 67% of which were seen just once. The ten most abundant clones make up 20% to 25% of the sample. Sequencing was performed on peripheral blood, taken from a patient treated with radiotherapy plus ipilimumab. These TCRs come from a human donor with non-small cell lung cancer who had a partial response to radiotherapy plus ipilimumab.

V usage is TRBV6-5 and J usage is TRBJ2-1, with 11 positions matching TRBD2. The junction had 10 bases not matched to a gene; V was cut back by 9 bases and J by 6 bases. Germline V gives CDR1 MNHEY, CDR2 SVGAGI. The CDR3 totals 15 residues. CDR3 DNA sequence: TGTGCCAGTACTGATAGCGGGGGGGACATCAATGAGCAGTTCTTC. It codes for CASTDSGGDINEQFF.

This chain connects TRBV2 to TRBJ2-3; 9 nucleotides agree with TRBD2. V dropped 6 bases and J dropped 10; count of bases not matched to a gene: 11. The germline V gene has CDR1 SNHLY and CDR2 FYNNEI. This CDR3 region has 14 residues. CDR3 region: CASRVEGSGGSQYF. The CDR3 DNA is TGTGCCAGCAGGGTTGAGGGTAGCGGGGGCTCGCAGTATTTT.

The chain carries TRBV7-2 and TRBJ2-5; D may be TRBD2 (7 bases). V lost 3 bases and J 4 bases, leaving 12 bases between the germline ends. Germline CDR1 reads SGHTA; CDR2 reads FQGNSA. The CDR3 is 14 amino acids. The CDR3 DNA is TGTGCCAGCAGCTTTCAAGGGGGGGCAGAGACCCAGTACTTC. This sequence encodes CASSFQGGAETQYF.

This clone was observed a few times. V usage is TRBV6-4 and J usage is TRBJ1-1; D is ambiguous. This CDR3 is 13 amino acids long. The germline CDR1 and CDR2 sequences are MRHNA and SNTAGT. V lost 3 bases, J lost 1 base, and 6 bases lay in between. The CDR3 reads CASSEAANTEAFF. The CDR3 bases are TGTGCCAGCAGTGAAGCGGCGAACACTGAAGCTTTCTTT.